These T cell receptor beta chains were read from a single sample in a study of preoperative IRX-2 immunotherapy in early breast cancer. TCRdb's copy holds only in-frame clones and misses some; the assay was immunoSEQ multiplex PCR. The table lists about 62,000 clones, approximately 94% of them singletons, with roughly 1.5% in the top ten. The biological material was taken from a patient treated with IRX-2 immunotherapy. These receptor sequences come from a human donor with breast cancer. The conserved cysteine and the conserved F or W are not part of the CDR3 here.

CDR3aa: ASSLGGIYNYGYT
v_gene: TRBV28
j_gene: TRBJ1-2

CDR3aa: ASSPRNDRGIYNEQF
v_gene: TRBV5-1
j_gene: TRBJ2-1

CDR3aa: ASSYRQGNTIY
v_gene: TRBV27
j_gene: TRBJ1-3

CDR3aa: ASSAPGQGNTEAF
v_gene: TRBV25-1
j_gene: TRBJ1-1

CDR3aa: ASSSGGEQY
v_gene: TRBV7-3
j_gene: TRBJ2-7

CDR3aa: ASSPRQGFISEQF
v_gene: TRBV19
j_gene: TRBJ2-1

CDR3aa: AVSGSLSGANVLT
v_gene: TRBV7-9
j_gene: TRBJ2-6

CDR3aa: ASSNTYEQY
v_gene: TRBV19
j_gene: TRBJ2-7

CDR3aa: ASSLGMTGGAF
v_gene: TRBV5-1
j_gene: TRBJ1-1

CDR3aa: ASSESQGPHTIY
v_gene: TRBV18
j_gene: TRBJ1-3

CDR3aa: ASSLAGTPSYEQY
v_gene: TRBV7-2
j_gene: TRBJ2-7

CDR3aa: ASTLPLAGVHEQY
v_gene: TRBV28
j_gene: TRBJ2-7

CDR3aa: ASSLARGEQY
v_gene: TRBV11-3
j_gene: TRBJ2-7

CDR3aa: ASSKLNYGYT
v_gene: TRBV28
j_gene: TRBJ1-2

CDR3aa: ATSLRRRVAGELF
v_gene: TRBV15
j_gene: TRBJ2-2

CDR3aa: ASSLAGYSPLH
v_gene: TRBV5-1
j_gene: TRBJ1-6

CDR3aa: ASTRDRLYGYT
v_gene: TRBV7-2
j_gene: TRBJ1-2

CDR3aa: AWSVSQGEQY
v_gene: TRBV30
j_gene: TRBJ2-7

CDR3aa: ASSYAAQSNTEAF
v_gene: TRBV7-8
j_gene: TRBJ1-1

CDR3aa: ASSPNGGNSPLH
v_gene: TRBV7-6
j_gene: TRBJ1-6

CDR3aa: ASSFLGPVTMSYNEQF
v_gene: TRBV28
j_gene: TRBJ2-1

CDR3aa: ASSARLAGDETQY
v_gene: TRBV7-2
j_gene: TRBJ2-5

CDR3aa: ASSQVRAGELF
v_gene: TRBV4-1
j_gene: TRBJ2-2

CDR3aa: ASSLGTGGGTDTQY
v_gene: TRBV7-3
j_gene: TRBJ2-3

CDR3aa: ASSLGLGNYEQY
v_gene: TRBV7-2
j_gene: TRBJ2-7

CDR3aa: ASSYLGPRETQY
v_gene: TRBV6-5
j_gene: TRBJ2-5

CDR3aa: ASSPHTLPGHQTFYEQY
v_gene: TRBV19
j_gene: TRBJ2-7

CDR3aa: ASSFSVLNTEAF
v_gene: TRBV6-5
j_gene: TRBJ1-1

CDR3aa: ASSQDPRYNEQF
v_gene: TRBV14
j_gene: TRBJ2-1

CDR3aa: ASSLQGPREETQY
v_gene: TRBV5-1
j_gene: TRBJ2-5

CDR3aa: ASSSGLAGDNEQY
v_gene: TRBV18
j_gene: TRBJ2-7

CDR3aa: ASSLGNSYEQY
v_gene: TRBV28
j_gene: TRBJ2-7